This is a list of T cell receptor beta chains from one sample in a study of cytomegalovirus exposure and HLA in healthy donors. Sequencing was performed with immunoSEQ multiplex PCR; in TCRdb, only in-frame clones are kept and a portion is missing. Among about 80,000 clones listed, approximately 62% were seen once. The sample taken for sequencing was PBMCs. The receptors originated from a male donor in good health and CMV-seropositive. CDR3s include the opening cysteine and the closing phenylalanine or tryptophan. A D gene is named only where the DNA matches it firmly. Only some rows state a clone size, as once, few, many or a class for expanded clones.

j_gene,v_gene,abundance,d_gene,CDR3aa,CDR3nt
TRBJ1-1,TRBV6-5,-,-,CASLDRSMNTEAFF,TGTGCCAGTCTTGACAGGTCCATGAACACTGAAGCTTTCTTT
TRBJ1-1,TRBV6-5,few,-,CASSYSEGIKAFF,TGTGCCAGCAGTTACTCCGAGGGCATTAAAGCTTTCTTT
TRBJ2-1,TRBV29-1,-,-,CSGAGGSSEQFF,TGCAGCGGGGCAGGAGGCAGCAGTGAGCAGTTCTTC
TRBJ2-1,TRBV9,-,-,CASSGGRRVDNEQFF,TGTGCCAGCAGTGGAGGGAGAAGGGTAGACAATGAGCAGTTCTTC
TRBJ2-5,TRBV4-2,-,-,CASSQSPGETQYF,TGTGCCAGCAGCCAAAGCCCGGGAGAGACCCAGTACTTC
TRBJ1-5,TRBV9,-,TRBD1,CASSVGDRDNQPQHF,TGTGCCAGCAGCGTAGGGGACAGGGACAATCAGCCCCAGCATTTT
TRBJ1-5,TRBV4-3,-,-,CASSQDLPGNQPQHF,TGCGCCAGCAGCCAAGATCTTCCAGGAAATCAGCCCCAGCATTTT
TRBJ2-7,TRBV27,-,-,CASHYEQYF,TGTGCCAGCCACTACGAGCAGTACTTC
TRBJ1-1,TRBV27,-,-,CASGTRGPEAFF,TGTGCCAGCGGGACGCGGGGACCTGAAGCTTTCTTT
TRBJ2-2,TRBV29-1,-,TRBD1,CSVDRDRNGELFF,TGCAGCGTAGACCGGGACAGAAACGGGGAGCTGTTTTTT
TRBJ2-3,TRBV11-2,few,TRBD2,CASSLMGLAGTDTQYF,TGTGCCAGCAGCTTGATGGGACTAGCGGGCACAGATACGCAGTATTTT
TRBJ2-5,TRBV10-3,-,-,CTISEGQGYQETQYF,TGTACCATCAGTGAAGGGCAGGGGTACCAAGAGACCCAGTACTTC
TRBJ1-4,TRBV19,-,-,CASSSPGVPEEKLFF,TGTGCCAGTAGCTCCCCGGGAGTGCCGGAGGAAAAACTGTTTTTT
TRBJ1-4,TRBV5-1,-,-,CASSLNARQENEKLFF,TGCGCCAGCAGCTTGAATGCCCGACAGGAGAATGAAAAACTGTTTTTT
TRBJ1-5,TRBV5-4,few,TRBD1,CATQGDSNQPQHF,TGTGCCACTCAGGGGGATAGCAATCAGCCCCAGCATTTT
TRBJ1-5,TRBV19,-,-,CASNLRTGLNQPQHF,TGTGCCAGTAACCTTCGTACAGGTTTAAATCAGCCCCAGCATTTT
TRBJ2-3,TRBV29-1,-,-,CSVEAVADTQYF,TGCAGCGTTGAGGCTGTCGCAGATACGCAGTATTTT
TRBJ1-1,TRBV7-9,-,-,CASSRGGPNTEAFF,TGTGCCAGCAGCCGCGGGGGTCCGAACACTGAAGCTTTCTTT
TRBJ2-7,TRBV29-1,-,-,CSVLDARYEQYF,TGCAGCGTTCTAGACGCGAGATACGAGCAGTACTTC
TRBJ2-1,TRBV6-4,-,TRBD2,CASSSGLAGVNEQFF,TGTGCCAGCAGTTCGGGACTAGCGGGAGTGAATGAGCAGTTCTTC
TRBJ2-5,TRBV29-1,few,TRBD2,CSVDEEGGARETQYF,TGCAGCGTTGACGAGGAGGGAGGGGCCCGAGAGACCCAGTACTTC
TRBJ1-1,TRBV9,-,-,CASSVIPTGPNTEAFF,TGTGCCAGCAGCGTAATCCCGACAGGACCGAACACTGAAGCTTTCTTT
TRBJ2-6,TRBV7-2,-,-,CASSYSGSGANVLTF,TGTGCCAGCAGCTACAGCGGCTCTGGGGCCAACGTCCTGACTTTC
TRBJ2-3,TRBV30,-,TRBD2,CAWSGRATSGYAEGTQYF,TGTGCCTGGAGTGGAAGGGCGACTAGCGGATATGCAGAGGGCACGCAGTATTTT
TRBJ2-7,TRBV6-6,-,-,CASSYQGTYEQYF,TGTGCCAGCAGTTATCAGGGAACCTACGAGCAGTACTTC
TRBJ1-5,TRBV19,-,-,CASLDSARNQPQHF,TGTGCCAGTCTCGACAGCGCTCGCAATCAGCCCCAGCATTTT
TRBJ1-1,TRBV6-6,-,-,CASSPPKGWDTEAFF,TGTGCCAGCAGTCCTCCCAAGGGGTGGGACACTGAAGCTTTCTTT
TRBJ1-2,TRBV4-2,-,-,CASSPDNNYGYTF,TGTGCCAGCAGCCCGGACAATAACTATGGCTACACCTTC
TRBJ1-5,TRBV28,-,TRBD1,CASSSPGQGQPQHF,TGTGCCAGCAGTTCACCGGGACAGGGACAGCCCCAGCATTTT
TRBJ1-4,TRBV6-5,-,-,CASSYPGPATNEKLFF,TGTGCCAGCAGTTACCCAGGGCCTGCAACTAATGAAAAACTGTTTTTT
TRBJ1-2,TRBV28,once,-,CATATPGYTF,TGTGCCACCGCCACACCGGGCTACACCTTC
TRBJ2-2,TRBV5-4,-,TRBD1,CASSLGGRTGMRAGELFF,TGTGCCAGCAGCTTGGGGGGGAGGACAGGGATGAGGGCCGGGGAGCTGTTTTTT
TRBJ1-6,TRBV5-1,-,TRBD1,CASSPGQDGSPLHF,TGCGCCAGCAGCCCCGGACAGGACGGGTCACCCCTCCACTTT
TRBJ1-2,TRBV30,-,-,CAWRNGNYGYTF,TGTGCCTGGAGGAACGGGAACTATGGCTACACCTTC
TRBJ2-7,TRBV7-9,-,TRBD2,CASSLVPLAGAPYEQYF,TGTGCCAGCAGCTTAGTCCCGCTAGCGGGAGCGCCCTACGAGCAGTACTTC
TRBJ2-2,TRBV27,-,-,CASSLSGGALTGELFF,TGTGCCAGCAGTTTATCGGGGGGGGCGCTCACCGGGGAGCTGTTTTTT
TRBJ2-3,TRBV7-7,few,-,CASSPGRLASTDTQYF,TGTGCTAGCAGCCCGGGGAGGCTGGCGAGCACAGATACGCAGTATTTT
TRBJ2-3,TRBV5-1,-,TRBD2,CASSSLASSTDTQYF,TGCGCCAGCAGTTCACTAGCGTCTAGCACAGATACGCAGTATTTT
TRBJ2-5,TRBV19,-,-,CASSPLGGQETQYF,TGTGCCAGTAGTCCCTTGGGGGGTCAAGAGACCCAGTACTTC
TRBJ2-6,TRBV19,-,TRBD1,CASSYEGTGRGPNVLTF,TGTGCCAGTAGTTACGAAGGGACAGGGCGAGGTCCCAACGTCCTGACTTTC
TRBJ1-2,TRBV27,-,TRBD1,CASSPIFRGLGDNYGYTF,TGTGCCAGCAGTCCTATATTCAGGGGGCTAGGCGATAACTATGGCTACACCTTC
TRBJ1-6,TRBV28,-,-,CASSITTAWDSPLHF,TGTGCCAGCAGCATTACGACAGCCTGGGATTCACCCCTCCACTTT
TRBJ1-5,TRBV27,few,TRBD1,CASSLGTGRNQPQHF,TGTGCCAGCAGTTTGGGGACAGGGCGCAATCAGCCCCAGCATTTT
TRBJ1-2,TRBV19,-,TRBD1,CASTPGQGYYGYPF,TGTGCCAGTACCCCGGGACAGGGGTACTATGGCTACCCCTTC
TRBJ1-4,TRBV5-1,-,TRBD1,CASSLARTGLVEKLFF,TGCGCCAGCAGCTTGGCCAGGACAGGGTTAGTTGAAAAACTGTTTTTT
TRBJ2-7,TRBV5-5,-,TRBD2,CASSGGTSGRAYEQYF,TGTGCCAGCAGCGGGGGGACTAGCGGGAGAGCCTACGAGCAGTACTTC
TRBJ1-1,TRBV15,-,-,CATSRGGVNTEAFF,TGTGCCACCAGCAGGGGAGGCGTGAACACTGAAGCTTTCTTT
TRBJ1-2,TRBV19,once,-,CASSISQGSYGYTF,TGTGCCAGTAGTATAAGCCAGGGGAGCTATGGCTACACCTTC
TRBJ1-2,TRBV7-9,-,-,CASSPGGQGEGYTF,TGTGCCAGCAGCCCAGGAGGGCAGGGTGAGGGCTACACCTTC
TRBJ2-2,TRBV10-3,-,TRBD1,CAIRGQGEVTGELFF,TGTGCCATCAGAGGACAGGGGGAGGTCACCGGGGAGCTGTTTTTT
TRBJ2-6,TRBV7-6,few,TRBD1,CASSNRDRSSGANVLTF,TGTGCCAGCAGCAACCGGGACAGGAGCTCTGGGGCCAACGTCCTGACTTTC
TRBJ2-6,TRBV5-4,-,-,CASSVSGSGANVLTF,TGTGCCAGCAGCGTGAGCGGATCCGGGGCCAACGTCCTGACTTTC